This T cell receptor beta chain was retrieved from a study of cytomegalovirus exposure and HLA in healthy donors. The study, taken as a whole, reports: In a later analysis, TCR beta V- and J-gene trimming was associated with a missense DCLRE1C variant.

V lost 3 bases and J 4 bases, leaving 13 bases between the germline ends. CDR3 length: 15 amino acids. Germline V gene sequence: CDR1 SGHDN, CDR2 FVKESK. Use of 60 Vbeta and 13 Jbeta primers characterized the PCR. Data came from immunoSEQ multiplex PCR; TCRdb stores just in-frame clones and leaves some out. The profile shows some 150,000 clones, about 76% of them singletons. Notes on this clone: No antigen is known for it.

The sequence was collected from a human donor in good health. The V call is TRBV14, the J call TRBJ2-1; D gene ambiguous. The material sequenced was PBMCs. The CDR3 region is CASSQSTELYNEQFF. The DNA for the CDR3 is TGTGCCAGCAGCCAGAGCACAGAGCTATACAATGAGCAGTTCTTC.